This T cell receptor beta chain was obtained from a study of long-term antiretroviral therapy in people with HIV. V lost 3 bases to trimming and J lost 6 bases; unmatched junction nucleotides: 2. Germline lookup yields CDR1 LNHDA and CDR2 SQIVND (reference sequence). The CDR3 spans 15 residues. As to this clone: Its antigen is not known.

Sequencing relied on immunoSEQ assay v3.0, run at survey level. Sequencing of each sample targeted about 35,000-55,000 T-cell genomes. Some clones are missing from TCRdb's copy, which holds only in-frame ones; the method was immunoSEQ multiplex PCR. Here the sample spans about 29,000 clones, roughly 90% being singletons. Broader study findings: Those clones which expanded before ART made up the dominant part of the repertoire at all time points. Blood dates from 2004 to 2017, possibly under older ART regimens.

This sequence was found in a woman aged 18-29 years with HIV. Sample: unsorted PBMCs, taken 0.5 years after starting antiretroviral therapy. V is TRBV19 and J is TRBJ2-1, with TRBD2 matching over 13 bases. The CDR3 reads CASSITSGRGNEQFF. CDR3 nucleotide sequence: TGTGCCAGTAGTATCACTAGCGGGAGGGGCAATGAGCAGTTCTTC.